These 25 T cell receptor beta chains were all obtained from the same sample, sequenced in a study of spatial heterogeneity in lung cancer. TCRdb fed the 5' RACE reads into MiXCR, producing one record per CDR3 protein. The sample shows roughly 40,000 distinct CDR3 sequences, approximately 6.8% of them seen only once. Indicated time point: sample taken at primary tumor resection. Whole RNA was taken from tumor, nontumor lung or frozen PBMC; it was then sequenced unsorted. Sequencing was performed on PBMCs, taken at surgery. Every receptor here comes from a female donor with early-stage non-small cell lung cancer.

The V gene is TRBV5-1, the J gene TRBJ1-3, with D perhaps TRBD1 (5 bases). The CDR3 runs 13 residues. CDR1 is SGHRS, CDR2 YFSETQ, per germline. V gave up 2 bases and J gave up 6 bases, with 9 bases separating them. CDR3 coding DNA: TGCGCCAGCAGCTTAGAGGGACCAAACACCATATATTTT. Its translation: CASSLEGPNTIYF.

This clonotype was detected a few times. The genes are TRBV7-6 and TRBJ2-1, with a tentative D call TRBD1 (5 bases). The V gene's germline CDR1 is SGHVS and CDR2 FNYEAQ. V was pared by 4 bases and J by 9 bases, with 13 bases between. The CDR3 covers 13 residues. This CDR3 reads CASSSQGYGEQFF. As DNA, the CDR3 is TGTGCCAGCAGCTCGCAGGGATACGGTGAGCAGTTCTTC.

CDR3 amino acids: CASSGQYLNTGELFF. The CDR3 DNA is TGTGCCAGCAGTGGGCAGTACCTGAACACCGGGGAGCTGTTTTTT. The chain links TRBV25-1 to TRBJ2-2; D ambiguous. The V and J ends lost 4 bases and 1 base respectively, with 10 bases between them. CDR1 is MGHDK, CDR2 SYGVNS, per germline. The CDR3 contains 15 residues.

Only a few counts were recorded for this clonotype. The CDR3 here is CSARDAGGSGQPQHF. The CDR3 nucleotides read TGCAGTGCTAGAGATGCGGGGGGGTCGGGTCAGCCCCAGCATTTT. The chain couples TRBV20-1 to TRBJ1-5; D is perhaps TRBD1 (5 bases). The CDR3 consists of 15 residues. Germline V gene lookup returns CDR1 DFQATT and CDR2 SNEGSKA (reference sequence). Deletions cut 0 bases from V and 6 bases from J, with 15 bases between.

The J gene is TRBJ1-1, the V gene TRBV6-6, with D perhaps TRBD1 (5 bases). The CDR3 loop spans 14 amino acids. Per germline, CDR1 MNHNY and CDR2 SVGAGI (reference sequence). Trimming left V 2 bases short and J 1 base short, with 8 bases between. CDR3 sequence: CASSYVQGNTEAFF. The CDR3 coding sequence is TGTGCCAGCAGTTACGTCCAGGGGAACACTGAAGCTTTCTTT.

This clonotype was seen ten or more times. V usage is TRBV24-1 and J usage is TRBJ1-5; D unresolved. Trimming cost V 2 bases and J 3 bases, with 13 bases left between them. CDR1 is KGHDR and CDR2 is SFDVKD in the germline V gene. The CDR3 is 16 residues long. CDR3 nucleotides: TGTGCCACCAGTGATTCCGGCAGAACCTTCAATCAGCCCCAGCATTTT. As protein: CATSDSGRTFNQPQHF.

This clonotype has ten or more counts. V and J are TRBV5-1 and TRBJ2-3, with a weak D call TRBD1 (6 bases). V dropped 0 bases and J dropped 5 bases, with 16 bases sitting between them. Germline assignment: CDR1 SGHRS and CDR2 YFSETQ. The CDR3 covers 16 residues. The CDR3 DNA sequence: TGCGCCAGCAGCTTGGTCGGGACAAACTTCGAAGATACGCAGTATTTT. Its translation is CASSLVGTNFEDTQYF.

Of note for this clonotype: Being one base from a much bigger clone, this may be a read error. CDR3 amino acids: CASSLGRGAGADTKAFF. CDR3 nucleotide sequence: TGCGCCAGCAGCTTGGGAAGGGGAGCAGGGGCGGATACTAAAGCTTTCTTT. The V call is TRBV5-1, the J call TRBJ1-1, with a possible D match to TRBD1 (6 bases). Germline lookup yields CDR1 SGHRS and CDR2 YFSETQ. V was cut by 0 bases and J by 9 bases, with 24 bases left in between. There are 17 residues in the CDR3.

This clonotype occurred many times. The CDR3 nucleotides are TGTGCCAGCAGTATCCAGTCCTCCTACGAGCAGTACTTC. Amino acids: CASSIQSSYEQYF. This chain links TRBV12-3 or TRBV12-4 with TRBJ2-7; no reliable D call. The CDR3 extends over 13 amino acids. V lost 5 bases and J lost 0, with 8 bases in between.

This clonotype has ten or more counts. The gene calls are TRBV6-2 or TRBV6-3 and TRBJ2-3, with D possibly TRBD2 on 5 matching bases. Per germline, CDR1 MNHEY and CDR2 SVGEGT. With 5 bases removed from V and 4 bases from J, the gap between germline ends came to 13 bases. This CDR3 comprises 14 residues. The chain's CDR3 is CASSLASFADTQYF. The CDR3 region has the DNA TGTGCCAGCAGTCTAGCCTCGTTCGCAGATACGCAGTATTTT.

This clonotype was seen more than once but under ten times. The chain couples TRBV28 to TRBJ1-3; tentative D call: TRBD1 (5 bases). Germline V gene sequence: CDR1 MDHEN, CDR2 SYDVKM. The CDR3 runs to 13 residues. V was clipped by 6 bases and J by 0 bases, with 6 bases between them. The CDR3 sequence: CASRGGSGNTIYF. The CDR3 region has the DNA TGTGCCAGCAGGGGGGGCTCTGGAAACACCATATATTTT.

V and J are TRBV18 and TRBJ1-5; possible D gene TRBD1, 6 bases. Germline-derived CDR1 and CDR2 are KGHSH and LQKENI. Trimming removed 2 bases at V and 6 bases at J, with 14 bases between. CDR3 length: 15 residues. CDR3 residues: CASSPMDSLSQPQHF. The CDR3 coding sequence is TGTGCCAGCTCACCAATGGACAGTTTGTCTCAGCCCCAGCATTTT.

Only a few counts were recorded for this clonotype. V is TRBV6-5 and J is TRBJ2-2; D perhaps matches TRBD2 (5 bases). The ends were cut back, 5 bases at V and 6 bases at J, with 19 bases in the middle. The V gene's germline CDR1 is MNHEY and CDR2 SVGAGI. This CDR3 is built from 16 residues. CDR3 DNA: TGTGCCAGCAGTAAAACCCCTAGGAGGCGGCCCGGGGAGCTGTTTTTT. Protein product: CASSKTPRRRPGELFF.

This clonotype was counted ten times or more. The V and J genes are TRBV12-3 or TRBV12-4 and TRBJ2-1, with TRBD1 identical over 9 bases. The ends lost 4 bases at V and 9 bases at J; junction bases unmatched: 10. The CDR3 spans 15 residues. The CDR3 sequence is CASSYLGQGNGEQFF. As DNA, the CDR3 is TGTGCCAGCAGTTACCTGGGACAGGGTAATGGTGAGCAGTTCTTC.

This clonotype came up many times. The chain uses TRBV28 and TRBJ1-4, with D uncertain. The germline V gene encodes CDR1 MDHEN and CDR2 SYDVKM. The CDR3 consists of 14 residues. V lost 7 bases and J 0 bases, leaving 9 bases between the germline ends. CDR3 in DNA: TGTGCCAGCAAGGTTCCCGCAACTAATGAAAAACTGTTTTTT. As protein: CASKVPATNEKLFF.

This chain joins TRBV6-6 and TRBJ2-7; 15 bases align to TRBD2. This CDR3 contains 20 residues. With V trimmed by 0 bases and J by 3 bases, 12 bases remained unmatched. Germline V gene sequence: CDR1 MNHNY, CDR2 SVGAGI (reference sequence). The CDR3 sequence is CASSYSIAGTSGRPIYEQYF. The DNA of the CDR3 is TGTGCCAGCAGTTACTCGATTGCCGGGACTAGCGGGAGGCCCATCTACGAGCAGTACTTC.

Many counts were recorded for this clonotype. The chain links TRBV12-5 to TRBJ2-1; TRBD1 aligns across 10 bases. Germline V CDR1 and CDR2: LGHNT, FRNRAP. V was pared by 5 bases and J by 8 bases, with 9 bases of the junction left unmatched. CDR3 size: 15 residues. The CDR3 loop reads CASGHRQGAGDEQFF. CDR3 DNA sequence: TGTGCTAGTGGTCATAGACAGGGGGCTGGGGATGAGCAGTTCTTC.

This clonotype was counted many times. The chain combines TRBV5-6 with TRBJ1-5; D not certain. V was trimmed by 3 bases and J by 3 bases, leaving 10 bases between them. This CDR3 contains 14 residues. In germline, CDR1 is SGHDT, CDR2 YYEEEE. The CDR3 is CASSSTENNQPQHF. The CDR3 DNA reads TGTGCCAGCAGCTCCACAGAAAACAATCAGCCCCAGCATTTT.

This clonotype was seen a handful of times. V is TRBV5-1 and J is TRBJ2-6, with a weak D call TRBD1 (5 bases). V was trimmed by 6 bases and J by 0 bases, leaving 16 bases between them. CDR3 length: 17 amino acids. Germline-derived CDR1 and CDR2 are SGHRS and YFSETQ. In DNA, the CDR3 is TGCGCCAGCACACGACAGCCAAGCTCCTCTGGGGCCAACGTCCTGACTTTC. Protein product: CASTRQPSSSGANVLTF.

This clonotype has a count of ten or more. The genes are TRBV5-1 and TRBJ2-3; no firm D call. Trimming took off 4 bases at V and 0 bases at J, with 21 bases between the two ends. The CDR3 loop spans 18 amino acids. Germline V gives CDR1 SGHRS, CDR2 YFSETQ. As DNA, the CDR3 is TGCGCCAGCAGCGCCACGGTCCCAGCCAGAGACAGCACAGATACGCAGTATTTT. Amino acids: CASSATVPARDSTDTQYF.

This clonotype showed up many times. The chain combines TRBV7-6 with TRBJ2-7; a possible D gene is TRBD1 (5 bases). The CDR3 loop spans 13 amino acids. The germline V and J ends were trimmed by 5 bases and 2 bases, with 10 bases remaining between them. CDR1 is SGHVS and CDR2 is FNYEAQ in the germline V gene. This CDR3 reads CASSLRQTYEQYF. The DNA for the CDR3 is TGTGCCAGCAGCCTTCGACAGACCTACGAGCAGTACTTC. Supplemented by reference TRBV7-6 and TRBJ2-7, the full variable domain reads GAGVSQSPRYKVTKRGQDVALRCDPISGHVSLYWYRQALGQGPEFLTYFNYEAQQDKSGLPNDRFSAERPEGSISTLTIQRTEQRDSAMYRCASSLRQTYEQYFGPGTRLTVT.

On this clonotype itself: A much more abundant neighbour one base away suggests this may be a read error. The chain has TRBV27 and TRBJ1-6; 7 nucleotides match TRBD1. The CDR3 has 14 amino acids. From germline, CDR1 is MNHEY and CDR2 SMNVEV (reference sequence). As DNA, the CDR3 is TGTACCAGCAGTTTAAACAGGGGTAATTCACCCCTCCACTTT. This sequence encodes CTSSLNRGNSPLHF.

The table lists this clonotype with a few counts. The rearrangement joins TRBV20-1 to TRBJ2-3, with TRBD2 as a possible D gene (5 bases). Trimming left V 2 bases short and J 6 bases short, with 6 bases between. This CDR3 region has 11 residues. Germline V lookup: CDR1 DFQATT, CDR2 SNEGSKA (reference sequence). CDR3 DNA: TGCAGTGCTAGATTAGCGGATACGCAGTATTTT. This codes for CSARLADTQYF.

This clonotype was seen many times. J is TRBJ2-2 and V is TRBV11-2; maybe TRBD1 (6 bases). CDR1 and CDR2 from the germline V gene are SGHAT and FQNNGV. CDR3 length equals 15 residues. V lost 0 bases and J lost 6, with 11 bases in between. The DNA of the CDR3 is TGTGCCAGCAGCTTAGAACAGGGTATCGCCGGGGAGCTGTTTTTT. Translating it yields CASSLEQGIAGELFF.

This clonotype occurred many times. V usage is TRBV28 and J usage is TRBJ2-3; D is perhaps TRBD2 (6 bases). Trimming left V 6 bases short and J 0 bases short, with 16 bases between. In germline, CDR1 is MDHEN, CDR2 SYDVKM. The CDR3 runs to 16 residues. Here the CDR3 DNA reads TGTGCCAGCAGCCTTCACGGGGGTTATAGCACAGATACGCAGTATTTT. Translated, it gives CASSLHGGYSTDTQYF.